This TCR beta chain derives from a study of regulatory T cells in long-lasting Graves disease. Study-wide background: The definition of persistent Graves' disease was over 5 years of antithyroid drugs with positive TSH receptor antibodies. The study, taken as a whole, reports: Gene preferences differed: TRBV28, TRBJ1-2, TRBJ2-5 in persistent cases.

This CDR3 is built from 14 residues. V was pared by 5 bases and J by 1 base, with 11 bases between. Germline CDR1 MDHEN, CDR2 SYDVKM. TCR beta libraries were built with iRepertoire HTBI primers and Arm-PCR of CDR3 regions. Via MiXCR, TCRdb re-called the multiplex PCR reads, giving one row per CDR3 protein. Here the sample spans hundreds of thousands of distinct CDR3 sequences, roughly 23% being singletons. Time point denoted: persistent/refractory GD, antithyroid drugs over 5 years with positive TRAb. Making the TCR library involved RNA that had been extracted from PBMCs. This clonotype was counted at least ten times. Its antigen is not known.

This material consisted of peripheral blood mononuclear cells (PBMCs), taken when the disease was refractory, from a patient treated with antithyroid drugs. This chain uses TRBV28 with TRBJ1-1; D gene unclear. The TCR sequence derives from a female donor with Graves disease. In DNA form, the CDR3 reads TGTGCCAGCAGTAATCTTGAAGAGAACACTGAAGCTTTCTTT. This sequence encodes CASSNLEENTEAFF.